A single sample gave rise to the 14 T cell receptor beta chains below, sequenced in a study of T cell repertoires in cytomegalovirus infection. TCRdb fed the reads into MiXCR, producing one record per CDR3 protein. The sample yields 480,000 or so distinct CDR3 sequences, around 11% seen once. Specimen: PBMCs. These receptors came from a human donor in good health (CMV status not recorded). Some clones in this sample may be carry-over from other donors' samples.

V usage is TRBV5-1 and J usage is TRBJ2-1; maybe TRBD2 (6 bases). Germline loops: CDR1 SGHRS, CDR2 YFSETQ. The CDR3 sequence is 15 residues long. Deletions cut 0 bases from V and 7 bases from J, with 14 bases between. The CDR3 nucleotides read TGCGCCAGCAGCTTGGCTAGCGCCTGGGGTAATGAGCAGTTCTTC. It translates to CASSLASAWGNEQFF.

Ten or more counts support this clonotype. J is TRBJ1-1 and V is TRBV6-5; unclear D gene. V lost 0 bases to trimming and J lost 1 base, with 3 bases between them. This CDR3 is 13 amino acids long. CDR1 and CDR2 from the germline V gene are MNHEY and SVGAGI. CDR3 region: CASSYSRNTEAFF. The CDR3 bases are TGTGCCAGCAGTTACTCGCGGAACACTGAAGCTTTCTTT.

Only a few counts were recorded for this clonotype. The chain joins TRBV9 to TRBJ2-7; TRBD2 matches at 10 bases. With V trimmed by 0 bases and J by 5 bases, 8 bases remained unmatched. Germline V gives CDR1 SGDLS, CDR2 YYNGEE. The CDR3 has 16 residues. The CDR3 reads CASSVAQRGGLDEQYF. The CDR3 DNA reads TGTGCCAGCAGCGTAGCTCAGCGGGGGGGGTTGGACGAGCAGTACTTC.

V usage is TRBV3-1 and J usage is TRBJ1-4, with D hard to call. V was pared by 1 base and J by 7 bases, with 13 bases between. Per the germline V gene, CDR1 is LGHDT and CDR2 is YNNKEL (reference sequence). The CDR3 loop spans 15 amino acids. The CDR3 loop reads CASSQGRGWGEKLFF. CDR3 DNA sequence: TGTGCCAGCAGCCAAGGGAGAGGTTGGGGTGAAAAACTGTTTTTT.

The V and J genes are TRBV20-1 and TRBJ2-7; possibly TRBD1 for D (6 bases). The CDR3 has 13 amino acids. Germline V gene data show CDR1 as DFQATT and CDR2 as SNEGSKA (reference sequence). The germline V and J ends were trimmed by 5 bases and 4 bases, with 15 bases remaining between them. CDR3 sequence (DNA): TGCAGTGCTGGGACACCGAGGGTTTACGAGCAGTACTTC. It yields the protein CSAGTPRVYEQYF.

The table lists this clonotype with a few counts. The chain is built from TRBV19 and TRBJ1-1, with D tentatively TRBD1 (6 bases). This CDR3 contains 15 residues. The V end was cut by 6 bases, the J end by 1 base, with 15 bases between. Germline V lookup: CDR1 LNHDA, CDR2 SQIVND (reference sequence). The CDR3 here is CASRAWTEKNTEAFF. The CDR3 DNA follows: TGTGCCAGTAGGGCATGGACAGAAAAGAACACTGAAGCTTTCTTT.

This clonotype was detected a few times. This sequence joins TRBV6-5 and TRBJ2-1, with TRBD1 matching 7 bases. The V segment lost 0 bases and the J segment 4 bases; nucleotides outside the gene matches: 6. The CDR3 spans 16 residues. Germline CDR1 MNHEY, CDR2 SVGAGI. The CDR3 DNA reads TGTGCCAGCAGTTACTCAGGGGGCCGAAGTTACAATGAGCAGTTCTTC. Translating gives CASSYSGGRSYNEQFF.

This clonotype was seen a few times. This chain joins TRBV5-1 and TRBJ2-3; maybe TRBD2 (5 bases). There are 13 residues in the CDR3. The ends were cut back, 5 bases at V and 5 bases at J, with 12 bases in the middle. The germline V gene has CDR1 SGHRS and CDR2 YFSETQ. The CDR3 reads CASSEGRVDTQYF. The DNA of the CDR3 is TGCGCCAGCAGTGAGGGCCGTGTAGATACGCAGTATTTT.

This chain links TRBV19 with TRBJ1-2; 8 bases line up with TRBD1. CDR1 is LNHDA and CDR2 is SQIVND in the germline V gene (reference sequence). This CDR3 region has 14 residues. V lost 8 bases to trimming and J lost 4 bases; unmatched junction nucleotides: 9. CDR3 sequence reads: CASYRDRRIYGYTF. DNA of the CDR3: TGTGCCAGTTACCGGGACAGGAGGATCTATGGCTACACCTTC. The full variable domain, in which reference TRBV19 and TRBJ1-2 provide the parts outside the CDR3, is DGGITQSPKYLFRKEGQNVTLSCEQNLNHDAMYWYRQDPGQGLRLIYYSQIVNDFQKGDIAEGYSVSREKKESFPLTVTSAQKNPTAFYLCASYRDRRIYGYTFGSGTRLTVV.

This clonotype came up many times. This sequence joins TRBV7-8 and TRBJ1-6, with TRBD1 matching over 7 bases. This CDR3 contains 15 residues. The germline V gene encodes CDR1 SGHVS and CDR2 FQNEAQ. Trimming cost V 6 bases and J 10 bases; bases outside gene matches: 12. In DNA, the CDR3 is TGTGCCAGCAGGTCGACAGGGAGTTACGGCTCACCCCTCCACTTT. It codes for CASRSTGSYGSPLHF.

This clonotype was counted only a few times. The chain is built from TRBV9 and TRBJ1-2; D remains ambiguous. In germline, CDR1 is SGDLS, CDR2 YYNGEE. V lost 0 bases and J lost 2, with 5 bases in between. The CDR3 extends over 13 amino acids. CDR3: CASSVDGNYGYTF. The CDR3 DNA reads TGTGCCAGCAGCGTAGACGGGAACTATGGCTACACCTTC.

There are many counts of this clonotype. CDR3 bases: TGTGCCAGCAGCCCTAGAGGGGCCAGGGCTGGGACAGATACGCAGTATTTT. This encodes CASSPRGARAGTDTQYF. V usage is TRBV7-9 and J usage is TRBJ2-3, with D possibly being TRBD1 or TRBD2 (5 bases each). CDR3 length equals 17 residues. Germline CDR1 and CDR2: SEHNR and FQNEAQ (reference sequence). Between the trimmed V and J ends, which lost 5 bases and 3 bases, there was a span of 21 bases.

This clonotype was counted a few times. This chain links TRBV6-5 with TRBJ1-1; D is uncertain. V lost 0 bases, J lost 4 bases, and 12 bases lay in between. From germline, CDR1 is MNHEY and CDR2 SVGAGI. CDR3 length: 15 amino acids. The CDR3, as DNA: TGTGCCAGCAGTTACTCATCGCGCCGGAGCACTGAAGCTTTCTTT. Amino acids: CASSYSSRRSTEAFF.

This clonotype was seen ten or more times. CDR3 coding DNA: TGTGCCAGCAGCTTAAACCAGTTGGCCAATACGCAGTATTTT. Translation gives CASSLNQLANTQYF. This chain uses TRBV7-9 with TRBJ2-3; D not resolved. This CDR3 is 14 amino acids long. The germline CDR1 and CDR2 sequences are SEHNR and FQNEAQ (reference sequence). Deletions cut 2 bases from V and 7 bases from J, with 13 bases between.